A selection of T cell receptor beta chains follows, all from one sample in a study of shared clonotypes between healthy human individuals. Generated by immunoSEQ multiplex PCR, the TCRdb table keeps only in-frame clones and is missing some. Among 2 million to 2.5 million clones listed, approximately 94% were seen once. Sequencing was done on a sample of naive CD4+ T cells sorted from blood. The receptors derive from a man aged 18 to 30 in good health. Both conserved end residues are part of each CDR3. The D gene is left open where the match is weak. Clone sizes are given selectively: once, few, many, or a class where the clone is expanded.

j_call d_call clone_size v_call cdr3_aa cdr3_nt
TRBJ1-6 TRBD1 - TRBV28 CASSRDRGDSPLHF TGTGCCAGCAGTAGGGACAGGGGAGATTCACCCCTCCACTTT
TRBJ1-1 TRBD1 - TRBV2 CASSEGTGETEAFF TGTGCCAGCAGTGAGGGGACAGGGGAGACTGAAGCTTTCTTT
TRBJ2-7 - - TRBV11-2 CASSPGVRVAEQYF TGTGCCAGCAGCCCCGGAGTACGCGTCGCCGAGCAGTACTTC
TRBJ1-1 - - TRBV11-2 CASSLEGLNTEAFF TGTGCCAGCAGCTTAGAAGGGCTGAACACTGAAGCTTTCTTT
TRBJ2-3 TRBD2 - TRBV29-1 CSVPSGGTDTQYF TGCAGCGTTCCTAGCGGGGGAACAGATACGCAGTATTTT
TRBJ2-5 TRBD1 - TRBV10-3 CAIRDSDPETQYF TGTGCGATCCGGGACAGTGACCCAGAGACCCAGTACTTC
TRBJ2-2 TRBD2 - TRBV28 CASSPRGLAAYTGELFF TGTGCCAGCAGTCCACGCGGACTAGCGGCCTACACCGGGGAGCTGTTTTTT
TRBJ1-2 - - TRBV30 CAWAGHLFDGYTF TGTGCCTGGGCGGGACACCTCTTCGATGGCTACACCTTC
TRBJ2-7 TRBD1 once TRBV5-8 CASSLGPGQGVYEQYF TGTGCCAGCAGCTTGGGCCCGGGACAGGGAGTCTACGAGCAGTACTTC
TRBJ1-6 - - TRBV6-1 CASSEEGISNSPLHF TGTGCCAGCAGTGAAGAGGGCATTAGTAATTCACCCCTCCACTTT
TRBJ2-2 - once TRBV7-9 CASSFWYRAPAGELFF TGTGCCAGCAGCTTTTGGTACAGGGCCCCCGCAGGGGAGCTGTTTTTT
TRBJ1-2 TRBD1 - TRBV6-1 CASNLGQVNYGYTF TGTGCCAGCAACCTAGGACAGGTTAACTATGGCTACACCTTC
TRBJ1-4 TRBD1 - TRBV28 CASSGGTGAFNEKLFF TGTGCCAGCAGTGGAGGCACAGGGGCGTTTAATGAAAAACTGTTTTTT
TRBJ2-5 TRBD2 - TRBV5-4 CASSLGPTGGPGETQYF TGTGCCAGCAGCTTGGGCCCAACGGGGGGGCCGGGAGAGACCCAGTACTTC
TRBJ2-7 - - TRBV7-8 CASRGRVGYEQYF TGTGCCAGCCGGGGGCGGGTTGGCTACGAGCAGTACTTC
TRBJ2-1 TRBD1 - TRBV6-1 CAAIRDRGTNEQFF TGTGCCGCAATCCGGGACAGGGGGACGAATGAGCAGTTCTTC
TRBJ2-1 - - TRBV4-1 CASSHGGGAYNEQFF TGCGCCAGCAGCCATGGAGGGGGCGCATACAATGAGCAGTTCTTC
TRBJ2-3 TRBD2 - TRBV7-6 CASSLGLAAVGDTQYF TGTGCCAGCAGCCTGGGACTAGCGGCGGTGGGGGATACGCAGTATTTT
TRBJ1-6 TRBD1 - TRBV27 CASSSHRAGGVGDSPLHF TGTGCCAGCAGTTCCCATAGAGCAGGGGGCGTAGGAGATTCACCCCTCCACTTT
TRBJ1-1 - - TRBV18 CASSPISVPEGTEAFF TGTGCCAGCTCACCAATAAGCGTCCCCGAGGGCACTGAAGCTTTCTTT
TRBJ2-7 - - TRBV6-5 CASSRYRDFSYEQYF TGTGCCAGCAGTCGATACCGGGACTTCTCCTACGAGCAGTACTTC
TRBJ2-3 - - TRBV7-9 CASSLGFMANTSTDTQYF TGTGCCAGCAGCTTAGGGTTTATGGCGAATACTAGCACAGATACGCAGTATTTT
TRBJ2-5 - once TRBV6-5 CASTQDGRWETQYF TGTGCCAGCACCCAGGACGGACGTTGGGAGACCCAGTACTTC
TRBJ2-1 TRBD2 - TRBV2 CASSVEAGVYNEQFF TGTGCCAGCAGTGTCGAAGCGGGGGTGTACAATGAGCAGTTCTTC
TRBJ2-2 - - TRBV10-1 CASSESAGPGTGELFF TGCGCCAGCAGTGAGTCGGCGGGCCCGGGGACCGGGGAGCTGTTTTTT
TRBJ2-1 - - TRBV14 CASSQAVEQFF TGTGCCAGCAGCCAGGCCGTTGAGCAGTTCTTC
TRBJ2-5 - - TRBV11-2 CASSLNTGTQETQYF TGTGCCAGCAGCTTAAACACAGGGACTCAAGAGACCCAGTACTTC
TRBJ2-7 TRBD1 - TRBV2 CASSDRGREQYF TGTGCCAGCAGTGACAGGGGGCGCGAGCAGTACTTC
TRBJ1-1 - once TRBV7-9 CASSLPLRLLDTEAFF TGTGCCAGCAGCTTACCTCTACGGTTGTTGGACACTGAAGCTTTCTTT
TRBJ2-1 - - TRBV4-1 CASSQDPGEETHNEQFF TGCGCCAGCAGCCAAGACCCCGGGGAGGAAACGCACAATGAGCAGTTCTTC
TRBJ2-7 - - TRBV9 CASSQDGPSSYEQYF TGTGCCAGCAGCCAGGACGGGCCCAGCTCCTACGAGCAGTACTTC
TRBJ2-2 TRBD1 - TRBV5-6 CASSWDRNTGELFF TGTGCCAGCAGCTGGGACAGGAACACCGGGGAGCTGTTTTTT
TRBJ1-1 - - TRBV30 CAWSQMNTEAFF TGTGCCTGGAGTCAGATGAACACTGAAGCTTTCTTT
TRBJ1-2 TRBD1 - TRBV7-2 CASSQTGGRGYTF TGTGCCAGCAGCCAAACAGGGGGCCGGGGCTACACCTTC
TRBJ2-7 - - TRBV19 CASSTGHLLEQYF TGTGCCAGTAGTACCGGGCACCTACTCGAGCAGTACTTC
TRBJ2-1 - - TRBV2 CASSEAGEQFF TGTGCCAGCAGTGAAGCTGGCGAGCAGTTCTTC
TRBJ2-3 - - TRBV11-2 CASRFEVTQYF TGTGCCAGCAGGTTTGAAGTGACGCAGTATTTT